This T cell receptor beta chain was captured by sequencing in a study of blood T cell repertoires in COVID-19. Trimming pared 0 bases from V and 3 bases from J, leaving 6 bases between. The germline V gene has CDR1 SGHRS and CDR2 YFSETQ. This CDR3 has 13 amino acids. Generated by immunoSEQ multiplex PCR, the TCRdb table keeps only in-frame clones and is missing some. This table has more than 150,000 clones, about 90% appearing once. Note on this clone: The sample holds other DNA sequences that translate to the same CDR3.

The chain uses TRBV5-1 and TRBJ1-2, with D uncertain. Sequences were obtained from peripheral blood. The sequence was collected from a man between 70 and 80 years old with active or convalescent COVID-19. In DNA form, the CDR3 reads TGCGCCAGCAGCTTGGCTGGAGACTATGGCTACACCTTC. Translated, it gives CASSLAGDYGYTF. Full variable domain (missing parts from reference TRBV5-1 and TRBJ1-2): KAGVTQTPRYLIKTRGQQVTLSCSPISGHRSVSWYQQTPGQGLQFLFEYFSETQRNKGNFPGRFSGRQFSNSRSEMNVSTLELGDSALYLCASSLAGDYGYTFGSGTRLTVV.